These 4 T cell receptor beta chains share one sample of origin, sequenced in a study of T cell responses to AZD1222 COVID-19 vaccine. Sequenced by immunoSEQ multiplex PCR; TCRdb stores in-frame clones only, minus some. The sample comprises 130,000 or so clones, over 75% of which are singletons, and just under 9.5% rests with the top ten. The sequencing here drew on peripheral blood, taken on day 0 of AZD1222 vaccination. These receptors came from an adult in good health.

This sequence joins TRBV4-1 and TRBJ2-7; 7 nucleotides agree with TRBD1. The CDR3 extends over 14 amino acids. Trimming took 3 bases from V and 1 from J; bases not matched to a gene: 3. Germline V gene data show CDR1 as MGHRA and CDR2 as YSYEKL. This CDR3 reads CASSHQQGSYEQYF. The DNA of the CDR3 is TGCGCCAGCAGCCACCAACAGGGGTCCTACGAGCAGTACTTC.

The gene calls are TRBV25-1 and TRBJ2-5; D is possibly TRBD1 (6 bases). The V end lost 9 bases, the J end lost 7 bases, and 15 bases lay between the germline ends. The V gene's germline CDR1 is MGHDK and CDR2 SYGVNS. CDR3 length equals 12 residues. In DNA form, the CDR3 reads TGTGCCAGTTCAGGGGCTTCGTGGACCCAGTACTTC. Translated: CASSGASWTQYF.

The chain combines TRBV6-5 with TRBJ2-7; D may be TRBD2 (6 bases). The V gene lost 5 bases and the J gene lost 2 bases, with 7 bases spanning the gap. CDR1 is MNHEY and CDR2 is SVGAGI in the germline V gene. This CDR3 has 12 residues. The CDR3 DNA sequence: TGTGCCAGCAGTCCGGGGGCCTACGAGCAGTACTTC. Residues: CASSPGAYEQYF.

V gene TRBV7-3 combines with J gene TRBJ2-1; D remains ambiguous. Trimming shortened V by 2 bases and J by 6 bases, and 5 bases separated the two germline ends. The germline gives CDR1 SGHTA, CDR2 FQGTGA. This CDR3 contains 12 residues. The CDR3 DNA reads TGTGCCAGCAGCTTAGTGGGCAATGAGCAGTTCTTC. This gives the protein CASSLVGNEQFF.